Presented here are 26 T cell receptor beta chains from one specimen sequenced in a study of cytomegalovirus exposure and HLA in healthy donors. The PCR used 60 Vbeta and 13 Jbeta primers. Profiled with immunoSEQ multiplex PCR; TCRdb holds only in-frame clones, not every one. The repertoire holds about 100,000 clones, 70% to 85% seen once, with 0.9% to 1.5% in the top ten. The sample taken for sequencing was PBMCs. The receptors were gathered from a woman younger than 30 in good health and CMV-seronegative.

This clone was counted a single time. This chain joins TRBV7-9 and TRBJ1-2; D perhaps matches TRBD1 (6 bases). Trimming cost V 3 bases and J 4 bases, with 15 bases left between them. CDR3 length equals 15 residues. From germline, CDR1 is SEHNR and CDR2 FQNEAQ (reference sequence). The CDR3 region is CASSLLRGNGYGYTF. CDR3 bases: TGTGCCAGCAGCTTGTTGAGGGGGAATGGCTATGGCTACACCTTC.

This rearrangement joins TRBV30 to TRBJ2-7; D may be TRBD1 (7 bases). There are 13 residues in the CDR3. Germline CDR1 and CDR2: GTSNPN and SVGIG (reference sequence). Trimming stripped 3 bases from V and 1 base from J, with 10 bases between. The CDR3 DNA sequence: TGTGCCTGGAGCAGGGGGGTATCCTACGAGCAGTACTTC. Its translation is CAWSRGVSYEQYF.

The CDR3 here is CATSSASVAYEQYF. CDR3 nucleotides: TGTGCCACCAGCAGTGCCTCGGTTGCCTACGAGCAGTACTTC. V gene TRBV15 combines with J gene TRBJ2-7; D gene uncertain. The CDR3 consists of 14 residues. The V and J ends lost 3 bases and 2 bases respectively, with 11 bases between them. Germline V gene sequence: CDR1 LNHNV, CDR2 YYDKDF (reference sequence). The variable domain in full, completed from reference TRBV15 and TRBJ2-7, reads DAMVIQNPRYQVTQFGKPVTLSCSQTLNHNVMYWYQQKSSQAPKLLFHYYDKDFNNEADTPDNFQSRRPNTSFCFLDIRSPGLGDTAMYLCATSSASVAYEQYFGPGTRLTVT.

This clone has a single count. The genes are TRBV6-1 and TRBJ1-5; D perhaps matches TRBD1 (5 bases). CDR1 and CDR2 (germline): MNHNS, SASEGT. Trimming took 5 bases from V and 1 from J, leaving 12 bases between them. CDR3 size: 15 residues. DNA for the CDR3: TGTGCCAGCAGTCTCCGGGGGGTCAGCAATCAGCCCCAGCATTTT. It encodes CASSLRGVSNQPQHF.

The V call is TRBV21-1, the J call TRBJ2-3; the table names TRBD1, a call not compared with the DNA. TRBV21-1 is reported as a pseudogene. This CDR3 region has 16 residues. In DNA form, the CDR3 reads TGTGCCAGCAGCAGAGAGGGACAGGCACCCACAGATACGCAGTATTTT. Translation gives CASSREGQAPTDTQYF.

The chain couples TRBV27 to TRBJ1-2; TRBD1 matches at 7 bases. The V segment lost 8 bases and the J segment 1 base; nucleotides outside the gene matches: 7. This CDR3 contains 14 residues. Per germline, CDR1 MNHEY and CDR2 SMNVEV (reference sequence). DNA of the CDR3: TGTGCCAGCCCGCGGGACAGCGTTAACTATGGCTACACCTTC. Protein sequence: CASPRDSVNYGYTF.

The chain employs TRBV4-1 and TRBJ2-7; 9 bases line up with TRBD2. CDR3 length equals 17 residues. CDR1 is MGHRA, CDR2 YSYEKL, per germline. The V segment lost 0 bases and the J segment 4 bases; nucleotides outside the gene matches: 10. CDR3 DNA: TGCGCCAGCAGCCAAGATCGTAGCGGGGGAGAGTCGTACGAGCAGTACTTC. It is translated as CASSQDRSGGESYEQYF.

The chain joins TRBV19 to TRBJ1-1; a possible D gene is TRBD1 (5 bases). Trimming shortened V by 7 bases and J by 1 base, and 13 bases separated the two germline ends. Germline CDR1 LNHDA, CDR2 SQIVND (reference sequence). The CDR3 spans 14 residues. CDR3 sequence reads: CASTDPGGNTEAFF. In DNA form, the CDR3 reads TGTGCCAGTACTGACCCGGGGGGGAACACTGAAGCTTTCTTT.

The rearrangement uses TRBV18 and TRBJ2-1; 7 positions match TRBD1. J was trimmed by 3 bases and V by 0 bases; bases with no gene match: 2. CDR1 KGHSH and CDR2 LQKENI come from the germline V gene. This CDR3 is built from 15 residues. CDR3 in DNA: TGTGCCAGCTCACCACCGACAGGGTTCTACAATGAGCAGTTCTTC. Residues: CASSPPTGFYNEQFF.

V gene TRBV30 combines with J gene TRBJ1-6; tentative D call: TRBD1 (5 bases). Germline V CDR1 and CDR2: GTSNPN, SVGIG (reference sequence). V lost 3 bases to trimming and J lost 8 bases, with 11 bases between them. The CDR3 covers 13 residues. CDR3 coding DNA: TGTGCCTGGAGGGAGAGCAGGGATTCACCCCTCCACTTT. Residues: CAWRESRDSPLHF.

The V gene is TRBV7-2, the J gene TRBJ2-1, with 8 positions matching TRBD2. V lost 2 bases, J lost 7 bases, and 7 bases stayed unmatched. Germline V gene data show CDR1 as SGHTA and CDR2 as FQGNSA. The CDR3 sequence is 15 residues long. The CDR3 region has the DNA TGTGCCAGCAGCTTAAACGGGGGGGCCGCGAATGAGCAGTTCTTC. Translating it yields CASSLNGGAANEQFF.

This clone was detected only a few times. The rearrangement joins TRBV6-5 to TRBJ1-4, with D hard to call. Germline assignment: CDR1 MNHEY and CDR2 SVGAGI. The CDR3 has 15 amino acids. V lost 2 bases and J 3 bases, leaving 10 bases between the germline ends. CDR3: CASSYGIGANEKLFF. The CDR3 DNA sequence: TGTGCCAGCAGTTACGGGATCGGGGCTAATGAAAAACTGTTTTTT.

The V and J genes are TRBV29-1 and TRBJ2-1; 8 nucleotides line up with TRBD1. The CDR3 runs to 14 residues. From germline, CDR1 is SQVTM and CDR2 ANQGSEA. V lost 3 bases to trimming and J lost 1 base; unmatched junction nucleotides: 2. In DNA, the CDR3 is TGCAGCGTTGAGACAGGGGCGTCCTACAATGAGCAGTTCTTC. Translating it yields CSVETGASYNEQFF.

The V call is TRBV19, the J call TRBJ1-5, with TRBD1 matching over 7 bases. The CDR3 consists of 16 residues. Germline trimming cut 6 bases from V and 1 base from J; bases unmatched to any gene: 9. Germline assignment: CDR1 LNHDA and CDR2 SQIVND (reference sequence). The CDR3: CASRNRRQGSNQPQHF. The CDR3 region has the DNA TGTGCCAGTAGAAACCGACGACAGGGAAGCAATCAGCCCCAGCATTTT. Variable domain in full (rest from reference TRBV19 and TRBJ1-5): DGGITQSPKYLFRKEGQNVTLSCEQNLNHDAMYWYRQDPGQGLRLIYYSQIVNDFQKGDIAEGYSVSREKKESFPLTVTSAQKNPTAFYLCASRNRRQGSNQPQHFGDGTRLSIL.

This chain uses TRBV5-1 with TRBJ2-3; 7 bases fit TRBD1. CDR1 SGHRS and CDR2 YFSETQ come from the germline V gene. V lost 5 bases and J lost 2; bases outside the gene matches: 11. The length of the CDR3 is 16 residues. The CDR3 is CASSMEGGAYTDTQYF. Written as DNA, the CDR3 is TGCGCCAGCAGTATGGAAGGGGGCGCCTACACAGATACGCAGTATTTT.

The gene calls are TRBV4-3 and TRBJ1-4; 12 bases match TRBD1. CDR3 length equals 19 residues. Germline V gene sequence: CDR1 LGHNA, CDR2 YSLEER. The V segment lost 2 bases and the J segment 7 bases; nucleotides outside the gene matches: 14. The CDR3 reads CASSQRGGDRGRGFEKLFF. The CDR3 bases are TGCGCCAGCAGCCAAAGGGGTGGGGACAGGGGGCGCGGATTTGAAAAACTGTTTTTT.

This rearrangement joins TRBV5-6 to TRBJ1-1; perhaps TRBD1 as D (6 bases). V lost 2 bases to trimming and J lost 9 bases, with 8 bases between them. Germline lookup yields CDR1 SGHDT and CDR2 YYEEEE. This CDR3 has 11 residues. The CDR3 DNA reads TGTGCCAGCAGCTTCGGACAGCAAGCTTTCTTT. Its translation is CASSFGQQAFF.

A word on this clone: Its ends do not fully match the called genes, so a read error is possible. This chain joins TRBV4-1 and TRBJ1-2, with D hard to call. Per the germline V gene, CDR1 is MGHRA and CDR2 is YSYEKL. CDR3 length: 16 amino acids. CDR3 sequence reads: CASSKETGQAYYGYTF. The CDR3 coding sequence is TGCGCCAGCAGCAAAGAAACCGGTCAGGCCTACTATGGCTACACCTTC.

The chain joins TRBV4-3 to TRBJ1-6; no definite D call. Germline V lookup: CDR1 LGHNA, CDR2 YSLEER. The CDR3 loop spans 16 amino acids. With 4 bases removed from V and 0 bases from J, the gap between germline ends came to 10 bases. Here the CDR3 reads CASSRSASSYNSPLHF. CDR3 nucleotide sequence: TGCGCCAGCAGCCGGTCTGCCAGCTCCTATAATTCACCCCTCCACTTT.

This clone has a single count. This chain joins TRBV6-1 and TRBJ2-5, with D perhaps TRBD1 (6 bases). V lost 5 bases and J lost 3, with 16 bases in between. There are 15 residues in the CDR3. Germline V gene lookup returns CDR1 MNHNS and CDR2 SASEGT. CDR3 amino acids: CASSLQGMEEETQYF. In DNA form, the CDR3 reads TGTGCCAGCAGTCTTCAGGGGATGGAAGAAGAGACCCAGTACTTC.

The rearrangement uses TRBV15 and TRBJ2-1, with D possibly TRBD2 on 6 matching bases. The germline V gene has CDR1 LNHNV and CDR2 YYDKDF (reference sequence). V gave up 5 bases and J gave up 6 bases, with 11 bases separating them. The CDR3 runs to 13 residues. CDR3 coding DNA: TGTGCCACCAGCGATACTAGCCGCAATGAGCAGTTCTTC. The encoded protein is CATSDTSRNEQFF. The full variable domain, rest sourced from reference TRBV15 and TRBJ2-1, is DAMVIQNPRYQVTQFGKPVTLSCSQTLNHNVMYWYQQKSSQAPKLLFHYYDKDFNNEADTPDNFQSRRPNTSFCFLDIRSPGLGDTAMYLCATSDTSRNEQFFGPGTRLTVL.

The chain has TRBV30 and TRBJ2-3, with 9 nucleotides matching TRBD2. Germline assignment: CDR1 GTSNPN and CDR2 SVGIG (reference sequence). After removal of 4 bases from V and 3 bases from J, the junction contained 5 bases not matched to a gene. There are 14 residues in the CDR3. The CDR3 DNA reads TGTGCCTGGAACGTAGCGGGAGTAACAGATACGCAGTATTTT. Translating gives CAWNVAGVTDTQYF.

CDR3 region: CASSLRGQGLNGANVLTF. CDR3 sequence (DNA): TGTGCCAGCAGCTTAAGGGGACAGGGGCTTAATGGGGCCAACGTCCTGACTTTC. The chain has TRBV7-3 and TRBJ2-6; 10 bases are shared with TRBD1. Trimming at V came to 1 base and at J to 3 bases, leaving 6 bases not matched to a gene. Germline V lookup: CDR1 SGHTA, CDR2 FQGTGA. This CDR3 is built from 18 residues.

This chain connects TRBV19 to TRBJ2-2, with a possible D match to TRBD2 (7 bases). The germline CDR1 and CDR2 sequences are LNHDA and SQIVND (reference sequence). CDR3 length: 15 amino acids. The germline V and J ends were trimmed by 3 bases and 8 bases, with 16 bases remaining between them. For the CDR3, the DNA is TGTGCCAGTAGTATTGCCGGGGGGCTAGTTGGGGAGCTGTTTTTT. This encodes CASSIAGGLVGELFF.

V and J are TRBV2 and TRBJ2-1, with 7 bases that match TRBD1. V lost 6 bases and J lost 11; bases outside the gene matches: 7. CDR1 is SNHLY and CDR2 is FYNNEI in the germline V gene. The CDR3 is 12 amino acids. CDR3 amino acids: CASRTGDPKQFF. The CDR3 bases are TGTGCCAGCAGAACAGGGGACCCTAAGCAGTTCTTC.

This clone was seen a single time. This chain connects TRBV9 to TRBJ2-3, with TRBD2 identical over 7 bases. CDR3 length: 15 amino acids. V lost 0 bases to trimming and J lost 5 bases; unmatched junction nucleotides: 6. Germline V CDR1 and CDR2: SGDLS, YYNGEE. The CDR3 region has the DNA TGTGCCAGCAGCGTAGTAGCGGGTTCACTAGATACGCAGTATTTT. Translated: CASSVVAGSLDTQYF.